The rows below give T cell receptor beta chains drawn from one sample of a study of blood T cells in healthy people across ages. One entry per CDR3 protein results from TCRdb running MiXCR on the 5' RACE reads. The table includes 1.5 million to 1.9 million distinct CDR3 sequences, about 45% detected once. Sequenced input: blood. The receptors shown here come from a woman aged 18-30 years in good health. CDR3s include the opening cysteine and the closing phenylalanine or tryptophan. The D gene is left open where the match is weak. Some rows have no size entry. The others give once, few or many, or a class for an expanded clone.

j_call,clone_size,v_call,d_call,cdr3_nt,cdr3_aa
TRBJ2-1,NA,TRBV4-3,TRBD2,TGCGCCAGCAGCTTACACCACTTGACTAGCGGGGGGCGTAATGAGCTGTTCTTC,CASSLHHLTSGGRNELFF
TRBJ2-7,NA,TRBV20-1,NA,TGCAGTGCTAGACTTGGCAGTGGTCCCTACGAGCAGTACTTC,CSARLGSGPYEQYF
TRBJ2-1,NA,TRBV4-2,TRBD1,TGTGCCAGCAGCGCACATTCCGGGACAGGGAACAATGAGCAGTTCTTC,CASSAHSGTGNNEQFF
TRBJ1-1,NA,TRBV29-1,NA,TGCAGCGTTGTGACACTAGACACCATTGAAGCTTTCTTT,CSVVTLDTIEAFF
TRBJ2-3,few,TRBV6-4,NA,TGTGCCAGCAGTGACTCGGCGGGCCGAGGGGGCACAGATACGCAGTATTTT,CASSDSAGRGGTDTQYF
TRBJ2-5,NA,TRBV5-1,NA,TGCGCCAGCAGCCCCTTCGGACAGCTCCAAGAGACCCGGTACTTC,CASSPFGQLQETRYF
TRBJ2-3,NA,TRBV12-3/TRBV12-4,NA,TGTGCCAGCAGCAGGGACGGAACGTCTCCAGATGCGCAGTATTTT,CASSRDGTSPDAQYF
TRBJ2-7,NA,TRBV5-1,TRBD1,TGCGCCAGCAGCTTGGAGGACAGGCTATCTTACGAGCAGTACTTC,CASSLEDRLSYEQYF
TRBJ1-5,NA,TRBV28,NA,TGTGCCAGCAGTTCCCATACCCAAACTAATCAGCCCCAGCATTTT,CASSSHTQTNQPQHF
TRBJ1-1,few,TRBV6-5,NA,TGTGCCAGCAGTTGGGGCAGAACCGCTGAAGCTTTCTTT,CASSWGRTAEAFF
TRBJ2-7,NA,TRBV6-2/TRBV6-3,NA,TGTGCATCGGGGGACGGCACTATTGTAGGCGAGCAGTACTTC,CASGDGTIVGEQYF
TRBJ2-5,few,TRBV4-3,TRBD1,TGCGCCAGCAGCCAAGCCCTGACAGGGAGATTCCAAGAGACCCAGTACTTC,CASSQALTGRFQETQYF
TRBJ2-1,NA,TRBV6-5,NA,TGTGCCAGCAGTCAAAGGACGGGGTACAATGAGCAGTTCTTC,CASSQRTGYNEQFF
TRBJ2-7,NA,TRBV7-9,NA,TGTGCCAGCAGCTTTACAGGGAGAATGGGTTACGAGCAGTACTTC,CASSFTGRMGYEQYF
TRBJ2-7,few,TRBV5-1,NA,TGCGCCAGCAGCTCGGACTCCAGGTTCCCCTTTTACGAGCAGTACTTC,CASSSDSRFPFYEQYF
TRBJ2-1,few,TRBV27,TRBD1,TGTGCCAGCAGGCTGGGACAGGGAGGCTACAATGAGCAGTTCTTC,CASRLGQGGYNEQFF
TRBJ1-2,few,TRBV7-2,TRBD1,TGTGCCAGCAGCGGGGACAGGGGTTCTTCCTATGGCTACACCTTC,CASSGDRGSSYGYTF
TRBJ1-2,NA,TRBV4-3,TRBD1,TGCGCCAGCAGCCAAGATGATAAGGGCGACAGGGGTGATATTAACTATGGCTACACCTTC,CASSQDDKGDRGDINYGYTF